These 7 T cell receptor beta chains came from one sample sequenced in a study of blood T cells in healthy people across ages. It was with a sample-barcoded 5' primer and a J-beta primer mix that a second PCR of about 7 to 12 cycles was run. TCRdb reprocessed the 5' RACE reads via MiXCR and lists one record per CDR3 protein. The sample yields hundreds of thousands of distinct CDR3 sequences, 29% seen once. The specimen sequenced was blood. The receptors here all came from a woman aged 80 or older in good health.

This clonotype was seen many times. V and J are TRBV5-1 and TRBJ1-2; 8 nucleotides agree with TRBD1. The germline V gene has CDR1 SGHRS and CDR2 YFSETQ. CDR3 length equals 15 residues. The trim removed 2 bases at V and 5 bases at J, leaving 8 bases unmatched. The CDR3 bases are TGCGCCAGCAGCTTAGACCCCGGGACAGGATATGGCTACACCTTC. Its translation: CASSLDPGTGYGYTF.

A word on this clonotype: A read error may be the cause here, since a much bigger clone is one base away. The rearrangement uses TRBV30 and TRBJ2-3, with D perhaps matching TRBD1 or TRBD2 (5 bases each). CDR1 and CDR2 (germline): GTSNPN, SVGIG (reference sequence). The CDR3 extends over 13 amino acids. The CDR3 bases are TGTGCCTGGGGAGGTAGGGCAACAGGTACGCAGTATTTT. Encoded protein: CAWGGRATGTQYF.

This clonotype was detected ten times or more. The CDR3 protein is CASSHRGGWETQYF. CDR3 DNA: TGCGCCAGCAGCCACCGAGGGGGCTGGGAGACCCAGTACTTC. The chain carries TRBV5-1 and TRBJ2-5, with TRBD1 matching over 7 bases. Germline assignment: CDR1 SGHRS and CDR2 YFSETQ. The CDR3 is 14 residues long. V was pared by 4 bases and J by 5 bases, with 8 bases of the junction left unmatched.

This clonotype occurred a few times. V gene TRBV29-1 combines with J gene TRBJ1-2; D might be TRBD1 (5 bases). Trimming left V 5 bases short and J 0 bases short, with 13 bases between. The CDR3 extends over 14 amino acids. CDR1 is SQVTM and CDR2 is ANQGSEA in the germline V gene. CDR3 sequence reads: CSVKGQGSNYGYTF. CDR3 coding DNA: TGCAGCGTTAAGGGGCAGGGCTCTAACTATGGCTACACCTTC.

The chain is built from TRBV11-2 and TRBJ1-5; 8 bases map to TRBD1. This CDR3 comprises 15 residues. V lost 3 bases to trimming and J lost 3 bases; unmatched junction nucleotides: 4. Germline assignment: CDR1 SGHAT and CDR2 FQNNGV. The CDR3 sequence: CASSLDRVDNQPQHF. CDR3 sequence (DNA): TGTGCCAGCAGCTTGGACAGGGTCGACAATCAGCCCCAGCATTTT.

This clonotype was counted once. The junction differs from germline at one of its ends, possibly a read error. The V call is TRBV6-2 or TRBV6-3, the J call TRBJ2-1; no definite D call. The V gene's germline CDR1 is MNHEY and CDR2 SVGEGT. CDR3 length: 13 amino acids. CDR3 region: CASSTERYNEQFF. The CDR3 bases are TGTGCCAGCAGCACGGAGAGATACAATGAGCAATTCTTC.

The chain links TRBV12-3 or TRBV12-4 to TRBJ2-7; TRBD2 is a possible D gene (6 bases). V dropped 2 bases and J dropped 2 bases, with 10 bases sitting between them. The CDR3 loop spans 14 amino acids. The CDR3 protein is CASSLRRVPYEQYF. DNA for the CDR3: TGTGCCAGCAGTTTACGGAGGGTTCCCTACGAGCAGTACTTC.